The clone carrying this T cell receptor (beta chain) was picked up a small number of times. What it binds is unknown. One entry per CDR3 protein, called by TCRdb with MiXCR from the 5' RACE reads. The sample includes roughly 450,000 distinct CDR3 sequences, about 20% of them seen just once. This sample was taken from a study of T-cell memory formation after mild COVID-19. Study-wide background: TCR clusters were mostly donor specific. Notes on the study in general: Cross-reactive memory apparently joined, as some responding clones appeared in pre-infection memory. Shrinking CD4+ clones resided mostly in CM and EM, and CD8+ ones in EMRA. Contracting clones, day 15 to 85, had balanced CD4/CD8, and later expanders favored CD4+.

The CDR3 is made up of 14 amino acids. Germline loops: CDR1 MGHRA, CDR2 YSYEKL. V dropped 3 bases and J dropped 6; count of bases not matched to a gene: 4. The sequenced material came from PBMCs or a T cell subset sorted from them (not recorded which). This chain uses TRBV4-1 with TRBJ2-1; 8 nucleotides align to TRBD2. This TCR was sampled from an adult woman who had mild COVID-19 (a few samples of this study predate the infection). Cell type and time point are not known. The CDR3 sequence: CASSQGLGSNEQFF. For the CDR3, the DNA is TGCGCCAGCAGCCAGGGACTAGGGTCCAATGAGCAGTTCTTC.